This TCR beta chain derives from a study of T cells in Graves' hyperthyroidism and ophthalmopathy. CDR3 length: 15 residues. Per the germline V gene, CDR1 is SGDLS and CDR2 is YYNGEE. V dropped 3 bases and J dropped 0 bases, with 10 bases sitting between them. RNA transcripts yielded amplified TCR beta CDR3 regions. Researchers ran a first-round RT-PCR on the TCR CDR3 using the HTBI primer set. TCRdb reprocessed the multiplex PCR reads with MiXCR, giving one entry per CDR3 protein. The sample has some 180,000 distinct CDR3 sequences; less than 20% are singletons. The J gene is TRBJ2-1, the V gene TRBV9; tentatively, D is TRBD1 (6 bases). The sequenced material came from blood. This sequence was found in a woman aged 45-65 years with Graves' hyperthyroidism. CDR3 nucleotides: TGTGCCAGCAGCGATGGGACAACCTCCTACAATGAGCAGTTCTTC. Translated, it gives CASSDGTTSYNEQFF.